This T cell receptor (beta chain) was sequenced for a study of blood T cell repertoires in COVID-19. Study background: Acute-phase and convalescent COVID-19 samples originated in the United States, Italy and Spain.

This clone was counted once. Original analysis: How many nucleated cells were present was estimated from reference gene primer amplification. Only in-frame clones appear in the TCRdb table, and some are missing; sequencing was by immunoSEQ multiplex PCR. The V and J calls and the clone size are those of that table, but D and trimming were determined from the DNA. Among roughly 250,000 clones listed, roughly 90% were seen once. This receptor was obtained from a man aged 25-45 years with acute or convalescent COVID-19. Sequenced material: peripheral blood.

For the CDR3, the DNA is TGTGCCAGCAGCTTGATACAGGCCGGTGGGGAGCCCCAGCATTTT. Translation gives CASSLIQAGGEPQHF. The genes are TRBV5-6 and TRBJ1-5, with a possible D match to TRBD1 (5 bases). With 1 base removed from V and 8 bases from J, the gap between germline ends came to 16 bases. Germline V gene sequence: CDR1 SGHDT, CDR2 YYEEEE. The CDR3 loop spans 15 amino acids.